This section outlines one T cell receptor beta chain sequence together with its context. The antigen is undetermined. These data are taken from a study of T-cell memory formation after mild COVID-19. TCRdb redid the calling of the 5' RACE reads with MiXCR, one entry per CDR3 protein. The sample has 150,000 to 200,000 distinct CDR3 sequences, more than 12% seen once. Whole-study results and caveats: Within pre-infection memory, some responding clones were found, suggesting cross-reactive memory joined.

The source of this sequence is an adult woman who had mild COVID-19 (a few samples of this study predate the infection). Cell type and time point are not known. The specimen was PBMCs or a T cell subset sorted from them (not recorded which).

CDR3 coding DNA: TGCGCCAGCAGCCCCTCCCCAGTACAGGGGGCCCCCTACGAGCAGTACTTC. Residues: CASSPSPVQGAPYEQYF. The chain combines TRBV5-1 with TRBJ2-7; 9 bases align to TRBD1. Germline lookup yields CDR1 SGHRS and CDR2 YFSETQ. V trimming: 4 bases; J trimming: 2 bases; junction bases outside the gene matches: 13. The CDR3 has 17 residues.